The 14 T cell receptor beta chains below come from one sample, sequenced in a study of OX40 agonist ivuxolimab in advanced cancers. Some clones are missing from TCRdb's copy, which holds only in-frame ones; the method was immunoSEQ multiplex PCR. The sample has 70,000 to 95,000 clones; 88% are singletons. This material consisted of CD4+ or CD8+ T cells sorted from blood, taken in a trial of the OX40 agonist ivuxolimab. These receptors originate from an adult with an advanced solid tumor such as melanoma, head and neck, liver or kidney cancer.

This sequence joins TRBV13 and TRBJ1-2, with 9 bases aligning to TRBD1. V lost 7 bases to trimming and J lost 3 bases; unmatched junction nucleotides: 6. CDR3 length: 14 residues. CDR1 and CDR2 from the germline V gene are PRHDT and FYEKMQ (reference sequence). The CDR3 loop is CASTPGQGHYGYTF. Written as DNA, the CDR3 is TGTGCCAGCACCCCGGGACAGGGTCACTATGGCTACACCTTC.

The rearrangement uses TRBV6-6 and TRBJ2-3; 7 bases are a match to TRBD1. Trimming removed 6 bases from V and 2 bases from J; junction bases left unmatched: 8. The CDR3 extends over 15 amino acids. Germline V gene lookup returns CDR1 MNHNY and CDR2 SVGAGI (reference sequence). The CDR3 nucleotides read TGTGCCAGCAGGAGCACAGGGGTCCACACAGATACGCAGTATTTT. It specifies CASRSTGVHTDTQYF.

The J gene is TRBJ2-1, the V gene TRBV29-1, with D perhaps matching TRBD1 or TRBD2 (5 bases each). This CDR3 spans 14 amino acids. The V end lost 2 bases, the J end lost 0 bases, and 8 bases lay between the germline ends. CDR1 and CDR2 (germline): SQVTM, ANQGSEA. The CDR3 sequence is CSVERGDSYNEQFF. CDR3 nucleotides: TGCAGCGTTGAAAGAGGGGACTCCTACAATGAGCAGTTCTTC.

V usage is TRBV11-3 and J usage is TRBJ1-1; D gene unclear. V was pared by 5 bases and J by 4 bases, with 11 bases between. The length of the CDR3 is 13 residues. Looked up from germline, CDR1 is SGHNT and CDR2 is YENEEA. Here the CDR3 DNA reads TGTGCCAGCAGCCCAGAAATTCGCACTGAAGCTTTCTTT. This codes for CASSPEIRTEAFF.

The V and J genes are TRBV11-2 and TRBJ2-7; a possible D gene is TRBD2 (6 bases). The CDR3 sequence is 15 residues long. Germline values: CDR1 SGHAT, CDR2 FQNNGV. Trimming stripped 4 bases from V and 3 bases from J, with 16 bases between. The CDR3 is CASSSPWGDRYEQYF. CDR3 sequence (DNA): TGTGCCAGCAGCTCTCCATGGGGGGATCGCTACGAGCAGTACTTC.

The rearrangement joins TRBV5-1 to TRBJ2-7, with 7 bases fitting TRBD1. The CDR3 is made up of 14 amino acids. The V segment lost 0 bases and the J segment 5 bases; nucleotides outside the gene matches: 5. CDR1 is SGHRS, CDR2 YFSETQ, per germline. The CDR3 DNA sequence: TGCGCCAGCAGCTTGGGTGGGACAGTCGACGAGCAGTACTTC. Translating gives CASSLGGTVDEQYF. Based on the CDR3 plus reference TRBV5-1 and TRBJ2-7, the full variable domain is KAGVTQTPRYLIKTRGQQVTLSCSPISGHRSVSWYQQTPGQGLQFLFEYFSETQRNKGNFPGRFSGRQFSNSRSEMNVSTLELGDSALYLCASSLGGTVDEQYFGPGTRLTVT.

The chain is built from TRBV2 and TRBJ2-5, with D perhaps assigned TRBD1 or TRBD2 (5 bases each). Germline assignment: CDR1 SNHLY and CDR2 FYNNEI. The CDR3 contains 13 residues. V was clipped by 3 bases and J by 4 bases, with 9 bases between them. This chain's CDR3 is CASSDPGTETQYF. The CDR3 coding sequence is TGTGCCAGCAGTGACCCAGGGACAGAGACCCAGTACTTC.

The rearrangement uses TRBV5-1 and TRBJ1-2; 8 positions agree with TRBD1. The CDR3 is made up of 19 amino acids. After removal of 0 bases from V and 2 bases from J, the junction contained 15 bases not matched to a gene. The germline gives CDR1 SGHRS, CDR2 YFSETQ. The CDR3 coding sequence is TGCGCCAGCAGCTTGGATCCCGGGACAGGAGGCACGGCCAACTATGGCTACACCTTC. It yields the protein CASSLDPGTGGTANYGYTF. The full variable domain, with the rest looked up from reference TRBV5-1 and TRBJ1-2, is KAGVTQTPRYLIKTRGQQVTLSCSPISGHRSVSWYQQTPGQGLQFLFEYFSETQRNKGNFPGRFSGRQFSNSRSEMNVSTLELGDSALYLCASSLDPGTGGTANYGYTFGSGTRLTVV.

The V gene is TRBV5-1, the J gene TRBJ2-3; no clear D. Germline lookup yields CDR1 SGHRS and CDR2 YFSETQ. Between the trimmed V and J ends, which lost 4 bases and 5 bases, there was a span of 14 bases. The CDR3 has 14 amino acids. CDR3 region: CASSVSLLIDTQYF. CDR3 coding DNA: TGCGCCAGCAGCGTGAGTCTCCTCATAGATACGCAGTATTTT.

The chain links TRBV7-9 to TRBJ2-7; 8 bases are shared with TRBD2. This CDR3 is 15 amino acids long. Germline trimming cut 5 bases from V and 1 base from J; bases unmatched to any gene: 7. Germline CDR1 is SEHNR and CDR2 is FQNEAQ (reference sequence). The DNA for the CDR3 is TGTGCCAGCAGCCCCTTCGGGAGGGTGTCCTACGAGCAGTACTTC. Amino acids: CASSPFGRVSYEQYF.

This rearrangement joins TRBV7-6 to TRBJ2-1; D possibly matches TRBD1 or TRBD2 (5 bases each). The CDR3 is made up of 15 amino acids. The germline V gene encodes CDR1 SGHVS and CDR2 FNYEAQ. V was shortened by 1 base and J by 3 bases, with 10 bases between the two germline ends. CDR3 bases: TGTGCCAGCAGCTTAGGGGACGGGGTCTACAATGAGCAGTTCTTC. This gives the protein CASSLGDGVYNEQFF.

This clone was counted only a few times. V usage is TRBV2 and J usage is TRBJ2-3; D call uncertain. The V and J ends lost 8 bases and 5 bases respectively, with 11 bases between them. The germline V gene encodes CDR1 SNHLY and CDR2 FYNNEI. This CDR3 has 12 residues. CDR3 protein: CASRRGRDTQYF. The DNA of the CDR3 is TGTGCCAGCCGTCGTGGCAGAGATACGCAGTATTTT.

This clone was counted once. V is TRBV5-1 and J is TRBJ2-5; no definite D call. Trimming took off 4 bases at V and 6 bases at J, with 16 bases between the two ends. Germline V gene data show CDR1 as SGHRS and CDR2 as YFSETQ. The CDR3 covers 14 residues. CDR3 coding DNA: TGCGCCAGCAGCCCCGGCCTTGAGGAGAAGACCCAGTACTTC. It codes for CASSPGLEEKTQYF.

The chain is built from TRBV7-3 and TRBJ2-3; 10 bases agree with TRBD2. J gave up 6 bases and V 4 bases, and 4 bases lay outside the gene matches. The CDR3 consists of 14 residues. From germline, CDR1 is SGHTA and CDR2 FQGTGA. CDR3: CASSSSGSLDTQYF. The CDR3 DNA is TGTGCCAGCAGCTCTAGCGGGAGTCTTGATACGCAGTATTTT.